This TCR beta chain was captured in a study of blood T cells in healthy people across ages. General study results and limits: Roughly linear declines in TCR beta diversity per million T cells occurred with age.

Germline trimming cut 7 bases from V and 1 base from J; bases unmatched to any gene: 10. The CDR3 is 16 residues long. CDR1 is SEHNR and CDR2 is FQNEAQ in the germline V gene (reference sequence). About this clonotype: Its specificity is unknown.

The second PCR ran about 6 to 12 cycles with a sample-barcoded 5' primer and J-beta primers. TCRdb fed the 5' RACE reads into MiXCR, producing one record per CDR3 protein. The profile shows about 650,000 distinct CDR3 sequences, 32% of them singletons. The material sequenced was blood. V and J are TRBV7-9 and TRBJ2-3, with TRBD2 identical over 8 bases. This sequence originates from an elderly woman in good health. The CDR3 loop reads CASNYPGTRGTDTQYF. The CDR3 region has the DNA TGTGCCAGCAACTATCCTGGGACTAGGGGCACAGATACGCAGTATTTT.